The 12 T cell receptor beta chains reported below all come from one sample, sequenced in a study of T cell responses to AZD1222 COVID-19 vaccine. Clones were sequenced by immunoSEQ multiplex PCR, and TCRdb holds only the in-frame ones, with some missing. Among around 130,000 clones listed, roughly 87% were seen once. Source: peripheral blood, taken on day 0 of AZD1222 vaccination. The receptors originated from an adult in good health.

The V call is TRBV27, the J call TRBJ1-6; D may be TRBD1 (6 bases). The CDR3 runs 15 residues. Germline CDR1 MNHEY, CDR2 SMNVEV (reference sequence). V was cut by 8 bases and J by 6 bases, with 17 bases left in between. This CDR3 is CASGLGGQINSPLHF. Here the CDR3 DNA reads TGTGCCAGCGGGTTAGGTGGACAGATTAATTCACCCCTCCACTTT.

The V and J genes are TRBV7-2 and TRBJ1-3; D ambiguous. CDR3 length equals 15 residues. The germline CDR1 and CDR2 sequences are SGHTA and FQGNSA. The ends were cut back, 3 bases at V and 0 bases at J, with 9 bases in the middle. CDR3 amino acids: CASSFTHLSGNTIYF. CDR3 nucleotide sequence: TGTGCCAGCAGCTTCACGCACCTCTCTGGAAACACCATATATTTT.

This chain joins TRBV4-1 and TRBJ2-3, with TRBD1 matching over 10 bases. The CDR3 spans 16 residues. The J segment lost 7 bases and the V segment lost 3 bases, leaving 10 bases of the junction unmatched. CDR1 and CDR2 from the germline V gene are MGHRA and YSYEKL. CDR3 amino acids: CASSQPPGQGRNTQYF. CDR3 coding DNA: TGCGCCAGCAGCCAGCCTCCGGGACAGGGGCGGAATACGCAGTATTTT.

This clone was detected only a few times. The rearrangement links TRBV9 to TRBJ1-1; tentative D call: TRBD1 (6 bases). Germline CDR1 and CDR2: SGDLS and YYNGEE. Deletions cut 0 bases from V and 1 base from J, with 13 bases between. This CDR3 has 16 amino acids. The CDR3 bases are TGTGCCAGCAGCGTAGCTACGGGACACCCGAACACTGAAGCTTTCTTT. The encoded protein is CASSVATGHPNTEAFF.

V is TRBV24-1 and J is TRBJ1-4; TRBD1 matches at 7 bases. CDR3 length equals 13 residues. The V gene end was trimmed by 7 bases and the J gene end by 8 bases; junction bases not matched to a gene: 6. Germline-derived CDR1 and CDR2 are KGHDR and SFDVKD. CDR3 nucleotides: TGTGCCACCAGCAGAGACAGGGACGAAAAACTGTTTTTT. Residues: CATSRDRDEKLFF.

The count of this clone is one. The chain has TRBV7-9 and TRBJ1-4; D unresolved. Trimming stripped 5 bases from V and 5 bases from J, with 15 bases between. The CDR3 extends over 15 amino acids. Germline V CDR1 and CDR2: SEHNR, FQNEAQ (reference sequence). The CDR3 region has the DNA TGTGCCAGCAGCCTTCAGGAGCACGTAAATGAAAAACTGTTTTTT. Protein sequence: CASSLQEHVNEKLFF.

The V gene is TRBV20-1, the J gene TRBJ2-7, with D perhaps matching TRBD1 (6 bases). CDR3 length: 13 amino acids. Germline lookup yields CDR1 DFQATT and CDR2 SNEGSKA (reference sequence). V lost 3 bases and J 2 bases, leaving 11 bases between the germline ends. The CDR3 protein is CSASYRVPYEQYF. CDR3 DNA sequence: TGCAGTGCTAGTTACAGGGTTCCCTACGAGCAGTACTTC.

The chain joins TRBV19 to TRBJ2-1, with TRBD2 matching 10 bases. Germline V gene lookup returns CDR1 LNHDA and CDR2 SQIVND (reference sequence). J lost 8 bases, V lost 4 bases, and 8 bases had no gene match. The CDR3 totals 15 residues. The CDR3 bases are TGTGCCAGTAGTAAGAACCCCGGACTAGCGGATGAGCAGTTCTTC. It codes for CASSKNPGLADEQFF.

The chain employs TRBV9 and TRBJ1-1, with D possibly TRBD1 on 6 matching bases. The germline V and J ends were trimmed by 2 bases and 0 bases, with 14 bases remaining between them. The CDR3 is 16 amino acids. Germline values: CDR1 SGDLS, CDR2 YYNGEE. CDR3: CASSVGGLAVNTEAFF. In nucleotides, the CDR3 is TGTGCCAGCAGCGTCGGGGGGCTAGCGGTGAACACTGAAGCTTTCTTT.

The chain uses TRBV5-1 and TRBJ2-5, with 7 bases matching TRBD2. Germline values: CDR1 SGHRS, CDR2 YFSETQ. CDR3 length: 15 amino acids. J lost 5 bases, V lost 2 bases, and 9 bases had no gene match. The CDR3 sequence is CASSFSGGYGETQYF. The CDR3 DNA is TGCGCCAGCAGCTTTTCCGGGGGGTATGGTGAGACCCAGTACTTC.

CDR3 DNA sequence: TGTGCCAGCACTTTGGCGGGGGGCATCTACAATGAGCAGTTCTTC. This encodes CASTLAGGIYNEQFF. This rearrangement joins TRBV7-9 to TRBJ2-1, with 8 bases aligning to TRBD2. Trimming cost V 7 bases and J 3 bases; bases outside gene matches: 8. The CDR3 consists of 15 residues. Germline CDR1 SEHNR, CDR2 FQNEAQ (reference sequence).

V and J are TRBV13 and TRBJ1-3, with TRBD1 matching over 7 bases. This CDR3 contains 16 residues. The V gene end was trimmed by 6 bases and the J gene end by 0 bases; junction bases not matched to a gene: 8. Germline V gene lookup returns CDR1 PRHDT and CDR2 FYEKMQ (reference sequence). DNA for the CDR3: TGTGCCAGCAGAGTAAACAGGGGCGGCTCTGGAAACACCATATATTTT. It is translated as CASRVNRGGSGNTIYF.